Sequencing of this TCR beta chain was carried out in a study of Tregs in tolerant kidney transplant recipients. As concerns this clone: The antigen is unknown.

General study findings and limits: Biological reproducibility was not directly addressed in this study.

Clones were read by immunoSEQ multiplex PCR, and TCRdb kept only the in-frame ones, dropping some. The sample lists fewer than 80,000 clones; 85% to 90% were seen once. The sequence derives from a human donor who received a combined kidney and bone marrow transplant. The source was CD4+ T cells from blood, collected before the transplant.

Here the CDR3 DNA reads TGTGCCTGGAACCCCCAGGTCTCCGAGCAGTACTTC. It specifies CAWNPQVSEQYF. J is TRBJ2-7 and V is TRBV30; D is uncertain. V gave up 4 bases and J gave up 6 bases, with 13 bases separating them. Germline-derived CDR1 and CDR2 are GTSNPN and SVGIG (reference sequence). This CDR3 comprises 12 residues. Supplemented by reference TRBV30 and TRBJ2-7, the full variable domain reads SQTIHQWPATLVQPVGSPLSLECTVEGTSNPNLYWYRQAAGRGLQLLFYSVGIGQISSEVPQNLSASRPQDRQFILSSKKLLLSDSGFYLCAWNPQVSEQYFGPGTRLTVT.